Listed below are T cell receptor beta chains from one sample, sequenced in a study of early T cells in non-severe SARS-CoV-2 infection. TCRdb reprocessed the 5' RACE reads via MiXCR and lists one record per CDR3 protein. Of 85,000 to 95,000 distinct CDR3 sequences listed, about 15% are singletons. The sequencing here drew on whole blood, taken at baseline. The receptors were sampled from an adult who was a healthcare worker with PCR-confirmed SARS-CoV-2 infection or an uninfected control (not recorded which). CDR3s include the opening cysteine and the closing phenylalanine or tryptophan. D genes are given only for firm matches. Part of the rows lack a size; the others show once, few, many or a class for expanded clones.

j_gene	v_gene	abundance	d_gene	CDR3aa	CDR3nt
TRBJ1-4	TRBV7-2	few	.	CASSPAGRRGREKLFF	TGTGCCAGCAGCCCAGCCGGGCGCCGAGGGAGGGAAAAACTGTTTTTT
TRBJ1-1	TRBV5-4	.	.	CASSPRDLVEAFF	TGTGCCAGCAGCCCCAGGGATCTAGTAGAGGCTTTCTTT
TRBJ1-1	TRBV7-2	few	.	CASGGDYTEAFF	TGTGCCAGCGGGGGCGATTACACTGAAGCTTTCTTT
TRBJ2-7	TRBV20-1	few	.	CSARDQGRDLYEQYF	TGCAGTGCTAGGGATCAGGGGCGCGATTTGTACGAGCAGTACTTC
TRBJ2-5	TRBV6-6	few	.	CASTLAGETQYF	TGTGCCAGCACCCTTGCCGGGGAGACCCAGTACTTC
TRBJ2-1	TRBV12-3/TRBV12-4	few	.	CASSTGPKESQFF	TGTGCCAGCAGTACGGGACCAAAGGAATCTCAGTTCTTC
TRBJ1-6	TRBV4-3	few	.	CASSRIHGTENSPLHF	TGCGCCAGCAGCCGAATACACGGGACGGAAAATTCACCCCTCCACTTT
TRBJ1-2	TRBV12-3/TRBV12-4	few	.	CASSSGVGYGYTF	TGTGCCAGCAGTTCCGGGGTCGGGTATGGCTACACCTTC
TRBJ1-5	TRBV28	.	.	CASKKGRYQPQHF	TGTGCCAGCAAGAAGGGGCGTTATCAGCCCCAGCATTTT
TRBJ2-7	TRBV11-2	few	.	CASNSFQGAYDEQYF	TGTGCCAGCAACTCATTCCAGGGTGCTTACGACGAGCAGTACTTC
TRBJ1-6	TRBV10-2	.	.	CASGEYNSPLHF	TGCGCCAGCGGGGAGTATAATTCACCCCTCCACTTT
TRBJ2-3	TRBV7-2	many	TRBD1	CASSPYLTGSTDTQYF	TGTGCCAGCAGCCCGTACCTGACAGGGAGTACAGATACGCAGTATTTT
TRBJ1-5	TRBV11-3	few	.	CASTLTDYSNQPQHF	TGTGCCAGCACCTTGACAGACTATAGCAATCAGCCCCAGCATTTT
TRBJ2-1	TRBV11-2	many	.	CASSPLRGRVHNEQFF	TGTGCCAGCAGCCCCCTCCGGGGTCGAGTCCACAATGAGCAGTTCTTC
TRBJ1-6	TRBV2	.	.	CASEDPGLTYNSPLHF	TGTGCCAGCGAGGATCCGGGGCTAACCTATAATTCACCCCTCCACTTT
TRBJ2-2	TRBV11-2	.	TRBD2	CASRGYSGTGELFF	TGTGCCAGCAGAGGTTATAGCGGGACCGGGGAGCTGTTTTTT
TRBJ2-7	TRBV5-5	.	TRBD1	CASSFGTGGPPYEQYF	TGTGCCAGCAGCTTTGGGACAGGGGGTCCCCCCTACGAGCAGTACTTC
TRBJ2-5	TRBV28	few	TRBD2	CASSTTSGPSFQETQYF	TGTGCCAGCAGCACAACTAGCGGACCGAGTTTCCAAGAGACCCAGTACTTC
TRBJ2-3	TRBV18	many	TRBD1	CASSPQDRAGYF	TGTGCCAGCTCACCACAGGACAGGGCCGGGTATTTT
TRBJ2-7	TRBV13	few	.	CASSLGGDSSYEQYF	TGTGCCAGCAGCTTAGGGGGGGACTCCTCCTACGAGCAGTACTTC
TRBJ2-7	TRBV12-3/TRBV12-4	many	.	CASSSMGEQYF	TGTGCCAGCAGTTCGATGGGGGAGCAGTACTTC
TRBJ2-7	TRBV28	few	TRBD1	CASSFKDRPSYEQYF	TGTGCCAGCAGTTTTAAGGACAGGCCGTCCTACGAGCAGTACTTC
TRBJ2-5	TRBV5-4	few	TRBD1	CASSTGTGLETQYF	TGTGCCAGCAGCACCGGGACAGGGTTGGAGACCCAGTACTTC
TRBJ2-7	TRBV29-1	.	.	CSVEWVQYF	TGCAGCGTTGAGTGGGTGCAGTACTTC
TRBJ1-1	TRBV29-1	.	TRBD1	CSNGQGTEAFF	TGCAGCAACGGACAGGGCACTGAAGCTTTCTTT
TRBJ2-7	TRBV11-2	.	.	CASSQQSGRYEQYF	TGTGCCAGCAGCCAGCAATCTGGCCGCTACGAGCAGTACTTC